Listed below are T cell receptor beta chains from one sample, sequenced in a study of blood T cell repertoires in COVID-19. Measured with immunoSEQ multiplex PCR; TCRdb has only the in-frame clones, and not every one. The sample lists approximately 200,000 clones; 86% were seen once. The specimen was peripheral blood. The receptors shown here come from a woman aged 25-40 years with active or convalescent COVID-19. The CDR3 runs from the conserved cysteine through the conserved F or W. The order of the fields is clone size, J gene, V gene, D gene, CDR3 protein. The D gene is left open where the match is weak. Only some rows state a clone size, as once, few, many or a class for expanded clones.

clone size: NA; J gene: TRBJ2-7; V gene: TRBV6-6; D gene: NA; CDR3 protein: CASRYGQSPIYEQYF
clone size: NA; J gene: TRBJ2-2; V gene: TRBV28; D gene: NA; CDR3 protein: CASSFVGLLGRVGTGELFF
clone size: NA; J gene: TRBJ1-2; V gene: TRBV28; D gene: TRBD1; CDR3 protein: CASSPGGANYGYTF
clone size: NA; J gene: TRBJ2-5; V gene: TRBV11-2; D gene: NA; CDR3 protein: CASSPSRDLLWETQYF
clone size: NA; J gene: TRBJ1-3; V gene: TRBV14; D gene: NA; CDR3 protein: CASSQDLTGAGNTIYF
clone size: NA; J gene: TRBJ2-4; V gene: TRBV6-5; D gene: NA; CDR3 protein: CASSYDGGQAKNIQYF
clone size: NA; J gene: TRBJ2-7; V gene: TRBV2; D gene: NA; CDR3 protein: CASSDGVPPGEQYF
clone size: NA; J gene: TRBJ2-1; V gene: TRBV11-2; D gene: NA; CDR3 protein: CASSASGNHNEQFF
clone size: NA; J gene: TRBJ2-7; V gene: TRBV23-1; D gene: NA; CDR3 protein: CATRQVSYEQYF
clone size: NA; J gene: TRBJ2-2; V gene: TRBV7-9; D gene: NA; CDR3 protein: CASSLGVNTGELFF
clone size: NA; J gene: TRBJ2-1; V gene: TRBV24-1; D gene: TRBD2; CDR3 protein: CATGASGPEQFF
clone size: NA; J gene: TRBJ1-5; V gene: TRBV7-2; D gene: TRBD1; CDR3 protein: CASSLDRGPGQPQHF
clone size: once; J gene: TRBJ1-3; V gene: TRBV20-1; D gene: NA; CDR3 protein: CSASHGSSGNTIYF
clone size: NA; J gene: TRBJ1-2; V gene: TRBV7-9; D gene: NA; CDR3 protein: CASSPPGDYGYTF
clone size: NA; J gene: TRBJ2-1; V gene: TRBV6-2/TRBV6-3; D gene: TRBD1; CDR3 protein: CASSPGQGRAYNEQFF
clone size: NA; J gene: TRBJ1-6; V gene: TRBV15; D gene: NA; CDR3 protein: CATSRDRGNSPLHF
clone size: NA; J gene: TRBJ2-1; V gene: TRBV7-9; D gene: NA; CDR3 protein: CASSLDSPPFF
clone size: NA; J gene: TRBJ2-5; V gene: TRBV4-1; D gene: TRBD2; CDR3 protein: CASSLTSGGAGGETQYF
clone size: NA; J gene: TRBJ2-7; V gene: TRBV27; D gene: TRBD1; CDR3 protein: CASRRTGGVPYEQYF
clone size: NA; J gene: TRBJ2-1; V gene: TRBV5-4; D gene: TRBD1; CDR3 protein: CASSFPTGNNEQFF
clone size: NA; J gene: TRBJ1-6; V gene: TRBV7-9; D gene: TRBD1; CDR3 protein: CASSRQGWNSPLHF
clone size: NA; J gene: TRBJ1-5; V gene: TRBV19; D gene: NA; CDR3 protein: CASSIGVNQPQHF
clone size: NA; J gene: TRBJ1-2; V gene: TRBV2; D gene: NA; CDR3 protein: CASSAGQGEGYTF
clone size: NA; J gene: TRBJ2-1; V gene: TRBV5-3; D gene: TRBD1; CDR3 protein: CARSKSGGMDEQFF